The sample holds a few counts of the clone carrying this T cell receptor (beta chain). Its specificity is unknown. These data originate in a study of T cell repertoires in cytomegalovirus infection. Across the study: Public TCR beta signatures indicated both CMV infection and matching HLA type.

Study observations and caveats: CMV-specific TCR beta clonotypes restricted by HLA-C were the ones dominating the ex vivo response. Carriers of CMV and the relevant HLA type were discriminated by public TCR beta frequency.

From the reads, TCRdb called clonotypes with MiXCR, one entry per CDR3 protein. This sample has about 180,000 distinct CDR3 sequences, with 17% found just once. V was cut by 5 bases and J by 6 bases, with 7 bases left in between. Germline V gives CDR1 MNHEY, CDR2 SVGEGT. The CDR3 contains 11 residues. V gene TRBV6-2 or TRBV6-3 combines with J gene TRBJ1-1; D remains ambiguous. Sequencing was carried out using CD8+ T cells from PBMCs. The receptor's source is a human donor in good health (CMV status not recorded). Some clones in this sample may be carry-over from other donors' samples. CDR3 DNA sequence: TGTGCCAGCAGTGCTGGGGCTGAAGCTTTCTTT. This translates into CASSAGAEAFF.